Each of the 30 T cell receptor beta chains below was sequenced from the same sample in a study of cytomegalovirus exposure and HLA in healthy donors. Primers for the PCR totalled 60 Vbeta and 13 Jbeta. TCRdb keeps only in-frame clones here, not all; method: immunoSEQ multiplex PCR. The data show 95,000 to 110,000 clones, more than 75% seen once. Sequencing was done on a sample of PBMCs. These receptors all stem from a woman between 40 and 50 years old in good health and CMV-seronegative.

Worth noting for this clone: Other nucleotide sequences in the sample specify the same CDR3. The chain uses TRBV19 and TRBJ2-7; 8 bases agree with TRBD2. The CDR3 has 14 residues. Germline CDR1 is LNHDA and CDR2 is SQIVND (reference sequence). V lost 6 bases to trimming and J lost 2 bases; unmatched junction nucleotides: 6. In DNA, the CDR3 is TGTGCCAGTAGCTTCGGGAGGGCGACCTACGAGCAGTACTTC. The encoded protein is CASSFGRATYEQYF.

This clone was counted between two and nine times. CDR3 coding DNA: TGTGCCATCAGTGATGGCAACGGGTCAGGGGAGACCCAGTACTTC. Amino acids: CAISDGNGSGETQYF. The rearrangement links TRBV10-3 to TRBJ2-5, with D perhaps TRBD1 (5 bases). This CDR3 region has 15 residues. Trimming took off 3 bases at V and 5 bases at J, with 16 bases between the two ends. From germline, CDR1 is ENHRY and CDR2 SYGVKD.

J is TRBJ2-7 and V is TRBV9, with 9 bases fitting TRBD1. The trim removed 3 bases at V and 5 bases at J, leaving 12 bases unmatched. Germline loops: CDR1 SGDLS, CDR2 YYNGEE. This CDR3 has 16 residues. CDR3 loop: CASSGGGQGPPDEQYF. The CDR3, as DNA: TGTGCCAGCAGCGGCGGAGGACAGGGGCCCCCCGACGAGCAGTACTTC.

This chain joins TRBV6-6 and TRBJ1-4, with D maybe TRBD1 (5 bases). Germline values: CDR1 MNHNY, CDR2 SVGAGI (reference sequence). This CDR3 is built from 15 residues. V shed 2 bases and J shed 3 bases, with 10 bases lying between them. CDR3 residues: CASSYEGTANEKLFF. CDR3 DNA sequence: TGTGCCAGCAGTTACGAGGGGACTGCTAATGAAAAACTGTTTTTT.

The chain couples TRBV5-4 to TRBJ1-5; the match to TRBD1 covers 8 bases. Germline V gene sequence: CDR1 SGHNT, CDR2 YYREEE (reference sequence). The CDR3 runs to 17 residues. The V and J ends lost 2 bases and 6 bases, in that order; junction bases with no gene match: 13. CDR3 DNA sequence: TGTGCCAGCAGCTTCCCCCCGGGGGACAGGCACGGTCAGCCCCAGCATTTT. It specifies CASSFPPGDRHGQPQHF.

The chain combines TRBV19 with TRBJ2-5; possible D gene TRBD1, 5 bases. Matching the DNA end better, TRBJ2-7 makes the J call doubtful. The CDR3 consists of 15 residues. The germline V gene encodes CDR1 LNHDA and CDR2 SQIVND (reference sequence). The CDR3 sequence: CARIGAQVTQYEQYF. The CDR3, as DNA: TGTGCCAGGATTGGGGCACAAGTGACACAATACGAGCAGTACTTC.

The rearrangement joins TRBV19 to TRBJ1-5; D not certain. Germline assignment: CDR1 LNHDA and CDR2 SQIVND (reference sequence). Trimming pared 5 bases from V and 3 bases from J, leaving 5 bases between. This CDR3 is 12 amino acids long. The chain's CDR3 is CASSAYNQPQHF. Written as DNA, the CDR3 is TGTGCCAGTAGTGCCTACAATCAGCCCCAGCATTTT.

The chain employs TRBV28 and TRBJ1-5; possible D gene TRBD1, 6 bases. Germline loops: CDR1 MDHEN, CDR2 SYDVKM. The CDR3 has 17 amino acids. V lost 5 bases and J lost 0, with 17 bases in between. The CDR3: CASSPSFGGYSNQPQHF. The DNA of the CDR3 is TGTGCCAGCAGTCCCTCTTTTGGGGGCTATAGCAATCAGCCCCAGCATTTT.

The chain combines TRBV7-2 with TRBJ2-3; 12 bases map to TRBD2. Germline values: CDR1 SGHTA, CDR2 FQGNSA. The V and J ends lost 0 bases and 4 bases, in that order; junction bases with no gene match: 14. The CDR3 spans 20 residues. DNA for the CDR3: TGTGCCAGCAGCTTAGCCCAGTTGACTAGCGGGAGTCTCATCCCAGATACGCAGTATTTT. Amino acids: CASSLAQLTSGSLIPDTQYF. The variable domain in full, completed from reference TRBV7-2 and TRBJ2-3, reads GAGVSQSPSNKVTEKGKDVELRCDPISGHTALYWYRQSLGQGLEFLIYFQGNSAPDKSGLPSDRFSAERTGGSVSTLTIQRTQQEDSAVYLCASSLAQLTSGSLIPDTQYFGPGTRLTVL.

This clone showed up just once. The genes are TRBV7-9 and TRBJ1-2; no firm D call. CDR1 and CDR2 from the germline V gene are SEHNR and FQNEAQ (reference sequence). V lost 2 bases and J lost 5, with 6 bases in between. There are 12 residues in the CDR3. This CDR3 reads CASSLSGYGYTF. For the CDR3, the DNA is TGTGCCAGCAGCTTAAGCGGGTATGGCTACACCTTC.

The chain recombines TRBV15 with TRBJ2-1; 10 bases align to TRBD2. This CDR3 has 16 amino acids. Germline trimming cut 0 bases from V and 10 bases from J; bases unmatched to any gene: 9. The germline gives CDR1 LNHNV, CDR2 YYDKDF (reference sequence). The CDR3 region has the DNA TGTGCCACCAGCAGAGATGGAACTAGCGGGAATCAAGAGCAGTTCTTC. This gives the protein CATSRDGTSGNQEQFF.

V gene TRBV9 combines with J gene TRBJ1-1; tentatively, D is TRBD1 (6 bases). The CDR3 covers 16 residues. Deletions cut 3 bases from V and 4 bases from J, with 19 bases between. Germline CDR1 SGDLS, CDR2 YYNGEE. CDR3 protein: CASSALFQGRGTEAFF. For the CDR3, the DNA is TGTGCCAGCAGCGCCTTATTTCAGGGGAGGGGCACTGAAGCTTTCTTT. Looking up the rest from reference TRBV9 and TRBJ1-1 gives the full variable domain: DSGVTQTPKHLITATGQRVTLRCSPRSGDLSVYWYQQSLDQGLQFLIQYYNGEERAKGNILERFSAQQFPDLHSELNLSSLELGDSALYFCASSALFQGRGTEAFFGQGTRLTVV.

The genes are TRBV7-2 and TRBJ1-6; D is perhaps TRBD1 (5 bases). This CDR3 is 13 amino acids long. Trimming left V 8 bases short and J 9 bases short, with 14 bases between. Per germline, CDR1 SGHTA and CDR2 FQGNSA. CDR3 region: CASRPGGASPLHF. Written as DNA, the CDR3 is TGTGCCAGCCGCCCAGGCGGGGCTTCACCCCTCCACTTT.

This chain joins TRBV28 and TRBJ2-6; 10 bases line up with TRBD2. V dropped 7 bases and J dropped 0; count of bases not matched to a gene: 12. The CDR3 contains 19 residues. Germline lookup yields CDR1 MDHEN and CDR2 SYDVKM. CDR3 DNA sequence: TGTGCCAGCAACGGGGCTAGCGGGAGTCCATTCTCTGGGGCCAACGTCCTGACTTTC. Its translation: CASNGASGSPFSGANVLTF. Supplemented by reference TRBV28 and TRBJ2-6, the full variable domain reads DVKVTQSSRYLVKRTGEKVFLECVQDMDHENMFWYRQDPGLGLRLIYFSYDVKMKEKGDIPEGYSVSREKKERFSLILESASTNQTSMYLCASNGASGSPFSGANVLTFGAGSRLTVL.

The chain joins TRBV6-1 to TRBJ1-4, with a possible D match to TRBD1 (5 bases). CDR3 length equals 14 residues. Germline V lookup: CDR1 MNHNS, CDR2 SASEGT. V was shortened by 8 bases and J by 1 base, with 11 bases between the two germline ends. In DNA form, the CDR3 reads TGTGCCAGCCACCTGGGGGGAACTAATGAAAAACTGTTTTTT. It yields the protein CASHLGGTNEKLFF.

The J gene is TRBJ2-6, the V gene TRBV19; D is possibly TRBD1 (5 bases). Per the germline V gene, CDR1 is LNHDA and CDR2 is SQIVND (reference sequence). The CDR3 runs 16 residues. The V gene lost 3 bases and the J gene lost 4 bases, with 13 bases spanning the gap. The CDR3 reads CASSMSGSLGANVLTF. CDR3 DNA sequence: TGTGCCAGTAGTATGTCAGGGTCTCTGGGGGCCAACGTCCTGACTTTC.

This clone was counted once. This sample includes further DNA sequences coding for the same CDR3. The rearrangement uses TRBV27 and TRBJ2-7, with 8 bases matching TRBD1. Germline V CDR1 and CDR2: MNHEY, SMNVEV (reference sequence). Unmatched junction bases numbered 16, after V lost 5 bases and J lost 4 bases. The CDR3 has 17 amino acids. CDR3 sequence reads: CASSHRPLDRVMYEQYF. CDR3 DNA: TGTGCCAGCAGTCACCGGCCCTTGGACAGGGTGATGTACGAGCAGTACTTC.

V and J are TRBV4-1 and TRBJ2-1; tentative D call: TRBD2 (6 bases). Germline lookup yields CDR1 MGHRA and CDR2 YSYEKL. Trimming left V 1 base short and J 7 bases short, with 20 bases between. The CDR3 covers 17 residues. In DNA form, the CDR3 reads TGCGCCAGCAGCCAAGGTTTGGCGCGGGACCCTAGAAATGAGCAGTTCTTC. It specifies CASSQGLARDPRNEQFF.

The chain uses TRBV7-2 and TRBJ2-5; 10 bases are a match to TRBD2. Germline V lookup: CDR1 SGHTA, CDR2 FQGNSA. This CDR3 region has 17 residues. V gave up 6 bases and J gave up 5 bases; unmatched junction bases: 15. The CDR3 nucleotides read TGTGCCAGCAGTCTACGAGGTGTTAGCGGGAGGTTTGAGACCCAGTACTTC. Protein: CASSLRGVSGRFETQYF. Full variable domain (missing parts from reference TRBV7-2 and TRBJ2-5): GAGVSQSPSNKVTEKGKDVELRCDPISGHTALYWYRQSLGQGLEFLIYFQGNSAPDKSGLPSDRFSAERTGGSVSTLTIQRTQQEDSAVYLCASSLRGVSGRFETQYFGPGTRLLVL.

The chain is built from TRBV4-1 and TRBJ2-4, with D perhaps TRBD1 (5 bases). The CDR3 loop spans 16 amino acids. V was shortened by 0 bases and J by 6 bases, with 15 bases between the two germline ends. Germline lookup yields CDR1 MGHRA and CDR2 YSYEKL. In DNA form, the CDR3 reads TGCGCCAGCAGCCAAGACAAGAGTTTAGGGGTAAACATTCAGTACTTC. Translation: CASSQDKSLGVNIQYF.

This sequence joins TRBV4-1 and TRBJ2-1, with 7 bases matching TRBD2. Trimming removed 8 bases from V and 7 bases from J; junction bases left unmatched: 11. The CDR3 consists of 14 residues. The V gene's germline CDR1 is MGHRA and CDR2 YSYEKL. The CDR3 region is CASALKGAGNEQFF. CDR3 bases: TGCGCCAGCGCCTTGAAGGGAGCGGGGAATGAGCAGTTCTTC.

This sequence joins TRBV27 and TRBJ2-3; possible D gene TRBD2, 5 bases. The ends were cut back, 5 bases at V and 2 bases at J, with 8 bases in the middle. The CDR3 loop spans 13 amino acids. Germline lookup yields CDR1 MNHEY and CDR2 SMNVEV (reference sequence). The CDR3 protein is CASSHGDTDTQYF. CDR3 nucleotide sequence: TGTGCCAGCAGTCACGGGGACACAGATACGCAGTATTTT.

This chain links TRBV18 with TRBJ1-1; TRBD1 agrees at 8 bases. Trimming removed 3 bases from V and 0 bases from J; junction bases left unmatched: 3. The CDR3 is made up of 15 amino acids. Germline loops: CDR1 KGHSH, CDR2 LQKENI. The DNA of the CDR3 is TGTGCCAGCTCACCCCAGGGGGCCCTGAACACTGAAGCTTTCTTT. As protein: CASSPQGALNTEAFF.

V is TRBV30 and J is TRBJ2-7; 9 bases line up with TRBD1. Looked up from germline, CDR1 is GTSNPN and CDR2 is SVGIG (reference sequence). The CDR3 is made up of 14 amino acids. The V and J ends lost 0 bases and 5 bases, in that order; junction bases with no gene match: 5. The CDR3 protein is CAWSVGQGNHEQYF. The CDR3 bases are TGTGCCTGGAGTGTGGGACAGGGAAATCACGAGCAGTACTTC.

A single count supports this clone. This chain joins TRBV30 and TRBJ2-7; 8 positions match TRBD2. The CDR3 loop spans 14 amino acids. Per germline, CDR1 GTSNPN and CDR2 SVGIG (reference sequence). The V segment lost 3 bases and the J segment 6 bases; nucleotides outside the gene matches: 10. This CDR3 reads CAWRTPAGDGEQYF. In nucleotides, the CDR3 is TGTGCCTGGAGGACACCAGCGGGAGACGGCGAGCAGTACTTC.

The chain couples TRBV28 to TRBJ2-5; 7 nucleotides line up with TRBD2. The J call is in doubt because the DNA end fits TRBJ2-7 better. Germline CDR1 reads MDHEN; CDR2 reads SYDVKM. The CDR3 length is 15 residues. CDR3 sequence reads: CASSFWLADSYEQYF. The CDR3, as DNA: TGTGCCAGCAGTTTTTGGCTAGCGGACTCCTACGAGCAGTACTTC.

The rearrangement uses TRBV5-1 and TRBJ1-2; 12 bases fit TRBD1. The CDR3 is 17 residues long. Losses at the gene ends were 4 bases for V and 8 bases for J; bases not matched to a gene: 15. CDR1 and CDR2 (germline): SGHRS, YFSETQ. This CDR3 reads CASSVTTTGTGGGGYTF. The CDR3 DNA is TGCGCCAGCAGCGTCACAACCACCGGGACAGGGGGCGGCGGCTACACCTTC. The full variable domain, in which reference TRBV5-1 and TRBJ1-2 provide the parts outside the CDR3, is KAGVTQTPRYLIKTRGQQVTLSCSPISGHRSVSWYQQTPGQGLQFLFEYFSETQRNKGNFPGRFSGRQFSNSRSEMNVSTLELGDSALYLCASSVTTTGTGGGGYTFGSGTRLTVV.

The chain joins TRBV4-2 to TRBJ2-3; 8 bases fit TRBD1. V shed 4 bases, J shed 2 bases, and the junction held 5 bases outside the gene matches. In germline, CDR1 is LGHNA, CDR2 YNFKEQ. This CDR3 comprises 15 residues. CDR3 residues: CASSPGTGHTDTQYF. CDR3 coding DNA: TGTGCCAGCAGCCCTGGGACAGGACACACAGATACGCAGTATTTT.

V gene TRBV19 combines with J gene TRBJ1-3; a possible D gene is TRBD1 (6 bases). Germline V gene data show CDR1 as LNHDA and CDR2 as SQIVND (reference sequence). V lost 8 bases and J 0 bases, leaving 8 bases between the germline ends. This CDR3 is built from 13 residues. CDR3 sequence: CASRRGSGNTIYF. The DNA of the CDR3 is TGTGCCAGTCGCAGGGGCTCTGGAAACACCATATATTTT.

The J gene is TRBJ2-7, the V gene TRBV29-1; 9 nucleotides line up with TRBD2. The ends lost 5 bases at V and 3 bases at J; junction bases unmatched: 5. Germline V gene sequence: CDR1 SQVTM, CDR2 ANQGSEA. CDR3 length: 13 residues. This CDR3 is CSVSPSGIYEQYF. The CDR3 DNA sequence: TGCAGCGTTAGCCCTAGCGGGATCTACGAGCAGTACTTC.